The 2 T cell receptor beta chains below come from one sample, sequenced in a study of T-cell reconstitution after alpha-beta-depleted transplantation in children. Construction of the TCRbeta library involved unique molecular identifiers. MiXCR, applied by TCRdb to the PCR reads, yields one record per CDR3 protein. The repertoire holds about 1,000,000 distinct CDR3 sequences, with about 29% as singletons. The specimen comprised PBMCs, mostly from graft donor cells, sampled 360 days after TCRalphabeta/CD19-depleted stem cell transplant. The receptor source for this set is a boy in the first two years of life who had a stem cell transplant for SCID, so the T cells may come from the graft donor.

This clonotype was counted at least ten times. The chain couples TRBV28 to TRBJ2-5; D gene unclear. Trimming left V 6 bases short and J 1 base short, with 12 bases between. CDR1 and CDR2 (germline): MDHEN, SYDVKM. This CDR3 comprises 14 residues. CDR3 bases: TGTGCCAGCAGAAATAACCAGGTCCAAGAGACCCAGTACTTC. Its translation is CASRNNQVQETQYF.

The chain has TRBV7-2 and TRBJ2-3, with TRBD1 as a possible D gene (5 bases). V was shortened by 5 bases and J by 2 bases, with 20 bases between the two germline ends. The CDR3 runs 17 residues. The germline gives CDR1 SGHTA, CDR2 FQGNSA. The CDR3 DNA reads as TGTGCCAGCAGCCGAGGCCGGGTCCAGGGCCCCACAGATACGCAGTATTTT. Amino acids: CASSRGRVQGPTDTQYF.